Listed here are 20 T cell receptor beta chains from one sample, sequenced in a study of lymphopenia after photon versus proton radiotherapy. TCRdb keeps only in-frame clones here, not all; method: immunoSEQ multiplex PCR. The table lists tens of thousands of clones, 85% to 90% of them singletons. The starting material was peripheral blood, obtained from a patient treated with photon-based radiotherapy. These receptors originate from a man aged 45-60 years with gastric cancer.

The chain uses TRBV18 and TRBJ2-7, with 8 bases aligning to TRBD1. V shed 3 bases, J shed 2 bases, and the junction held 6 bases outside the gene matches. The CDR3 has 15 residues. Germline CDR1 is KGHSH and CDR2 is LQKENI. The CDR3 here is CASSPRQTGAYEQYF. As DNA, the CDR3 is TGTGCCAGCTCACCCCGACAGACAGGGGCCTACGAGCAGTACTTC.

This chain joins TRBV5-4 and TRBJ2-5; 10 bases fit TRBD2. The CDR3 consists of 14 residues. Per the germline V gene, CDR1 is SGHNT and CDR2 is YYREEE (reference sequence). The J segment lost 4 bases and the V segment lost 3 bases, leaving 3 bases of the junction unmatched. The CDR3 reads CASSWIAGGETQYF. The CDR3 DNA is TGTGCCAGCAGCTGGATAGCGGGAGGAGAGACCCAGTACTTC. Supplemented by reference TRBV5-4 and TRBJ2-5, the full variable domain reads ETGVTQSPTHLIKTRGQQVTLRCSSQSGHNTVSWYQQALGQGPQFIFQYYREEENGRGNFPPRFSGLQFPNYSSELNVNALELDDSALYLCASSWIAGGETQYFGPGTRLLVL.

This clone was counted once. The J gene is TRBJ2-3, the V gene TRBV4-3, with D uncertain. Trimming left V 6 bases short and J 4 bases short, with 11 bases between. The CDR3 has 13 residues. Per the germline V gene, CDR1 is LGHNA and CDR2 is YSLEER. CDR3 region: CASSFKVADTQYF. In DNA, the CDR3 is TGCGCCAGCAGTTTCAAGGTCGCAGATACGCAGTATTTT.

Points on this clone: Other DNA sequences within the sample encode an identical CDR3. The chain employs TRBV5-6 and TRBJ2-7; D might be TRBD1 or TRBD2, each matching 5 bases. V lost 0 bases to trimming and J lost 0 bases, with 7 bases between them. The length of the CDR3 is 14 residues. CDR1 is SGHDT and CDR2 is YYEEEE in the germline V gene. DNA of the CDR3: TGTGCCAGCAGCTTGGGAGGGGACTCCTACGAGCAGTACTTC. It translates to CASSLGGDSYEQYF.

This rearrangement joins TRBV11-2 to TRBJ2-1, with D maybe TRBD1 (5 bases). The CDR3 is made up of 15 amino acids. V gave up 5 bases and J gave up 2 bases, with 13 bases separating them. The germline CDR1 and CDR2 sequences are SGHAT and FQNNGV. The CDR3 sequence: CASSTSGRAYNEQFF. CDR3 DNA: TGTGCCAGCAGCACCTCTGGCAGGGCCTACAATGAGCAGTTCTTC.

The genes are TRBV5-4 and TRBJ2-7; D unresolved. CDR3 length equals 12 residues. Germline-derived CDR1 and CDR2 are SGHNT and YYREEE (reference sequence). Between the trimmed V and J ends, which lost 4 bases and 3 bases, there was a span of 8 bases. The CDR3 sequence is CASSTDSYEQYF. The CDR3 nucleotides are TGTGCCAGCAGCACCGATAGCTACGAGCAGTACTTC.

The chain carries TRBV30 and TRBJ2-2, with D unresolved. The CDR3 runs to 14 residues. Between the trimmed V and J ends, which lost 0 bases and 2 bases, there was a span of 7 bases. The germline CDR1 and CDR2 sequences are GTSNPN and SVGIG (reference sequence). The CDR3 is CAWSVRPNTGELFF. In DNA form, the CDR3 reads TGTGCCTGGAGTGTACGGCCCAACACCGGGGAGCTGTTTTTT.

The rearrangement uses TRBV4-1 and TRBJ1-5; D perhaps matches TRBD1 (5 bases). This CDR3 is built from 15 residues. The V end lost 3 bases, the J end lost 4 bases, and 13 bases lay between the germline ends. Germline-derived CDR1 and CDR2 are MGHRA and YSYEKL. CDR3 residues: CASSHPGLRNQPQHF. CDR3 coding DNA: TGCGCCAGCAGCCACCCGGGACTTAGGAATCAGCCCCAGCATTTT.

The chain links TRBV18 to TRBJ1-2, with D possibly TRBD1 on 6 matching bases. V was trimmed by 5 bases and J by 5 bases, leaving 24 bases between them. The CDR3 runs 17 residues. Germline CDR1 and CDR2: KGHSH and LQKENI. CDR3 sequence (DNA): TGTGCCAGCTCATCCCTAGGGGGGAGCGAGGGCAGGTATGGCTACACCTTC. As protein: CASSSLGGSEGRYGYTF.

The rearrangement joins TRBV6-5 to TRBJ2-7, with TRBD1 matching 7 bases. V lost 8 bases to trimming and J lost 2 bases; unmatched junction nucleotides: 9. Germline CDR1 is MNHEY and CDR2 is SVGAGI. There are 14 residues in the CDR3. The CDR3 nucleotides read TGTGCCAGCGGAACGACAGGGATGCCCTACGAGCAGTACTTC. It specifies CASGTTGMPYEQYF.

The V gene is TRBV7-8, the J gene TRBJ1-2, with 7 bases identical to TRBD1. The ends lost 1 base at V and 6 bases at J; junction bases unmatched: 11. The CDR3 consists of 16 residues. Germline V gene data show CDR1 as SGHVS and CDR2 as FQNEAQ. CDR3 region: CASSLGRRGPGHGYTF. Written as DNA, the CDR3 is TGTGCCAGCAGCTTAGGGCGGAGGGGGCCAGGGCATGGCTACACCTTC. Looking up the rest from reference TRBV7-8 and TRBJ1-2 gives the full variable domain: GAGVSQSPRYKVAKRGQDVALRCDPISGHVSLFWYQQALGQGPEFLTYFQNEAQLDKSGLPSDRFFAERPEGSVSTLKIQRTQQEDSAVYLCASSLGRRGPGHGYTFGSGTRLTVV.

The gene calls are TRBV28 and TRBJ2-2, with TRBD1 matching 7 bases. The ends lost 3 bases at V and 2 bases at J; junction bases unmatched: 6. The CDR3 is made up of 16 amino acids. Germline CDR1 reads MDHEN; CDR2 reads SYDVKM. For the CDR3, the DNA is TGTGCCAGCAGTTTCAGGACAGGTTCAAACACCGGGGAGCTGTTTTTT. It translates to CASSFRTGSNTGELFF.

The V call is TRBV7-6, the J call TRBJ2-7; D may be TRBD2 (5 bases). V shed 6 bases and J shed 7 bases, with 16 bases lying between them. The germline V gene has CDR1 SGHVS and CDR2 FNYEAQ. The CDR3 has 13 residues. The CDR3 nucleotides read TGTGCCAGCAGTTTATGGGGTCCGGGGGAGCAGTACTTC. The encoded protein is CASSLWGPGEQYF. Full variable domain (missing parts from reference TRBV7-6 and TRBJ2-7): GAGVSQSPRYKVTKRGQDVALRCDPISGHVSLYWYRQALGQGPEFLTYFNYEAQQDKSGLPNDRFSAERPEGSISTLTIQRTEQRDSAMYRCASSLWGPGEQYFGPGTRLTVT.

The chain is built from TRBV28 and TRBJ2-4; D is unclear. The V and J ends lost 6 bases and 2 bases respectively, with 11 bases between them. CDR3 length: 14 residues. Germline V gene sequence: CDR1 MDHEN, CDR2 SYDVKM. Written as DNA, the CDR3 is TGTGCCAGCAGGAGCCCTACGTCCAAAAACATTCAGTACTTC. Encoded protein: CASRSPTSKNIQYF. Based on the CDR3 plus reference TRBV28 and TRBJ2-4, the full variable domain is DVKVTQSSRYLVKRTGEKVFLECVQDMDHENMFWYRQDPGLGLRLIYFSYDVKMKEKGDIPEGYSVSREKKERFSLILESASTNQTSMYLCASRSPTSKNIQYFGAGTRLSVL.

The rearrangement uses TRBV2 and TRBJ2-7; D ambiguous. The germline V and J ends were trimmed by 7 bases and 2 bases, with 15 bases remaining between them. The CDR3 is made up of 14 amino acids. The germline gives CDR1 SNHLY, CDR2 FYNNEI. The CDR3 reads CASTLMDGPYEQYF. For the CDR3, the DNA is TGTGCCAGCACCCTTATGGACGGACCCTACGAGCAGTACTTC.

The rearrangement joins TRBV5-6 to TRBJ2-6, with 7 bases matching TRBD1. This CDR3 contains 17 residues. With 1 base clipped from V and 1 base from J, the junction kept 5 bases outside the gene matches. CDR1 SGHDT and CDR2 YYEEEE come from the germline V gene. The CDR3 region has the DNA TGTGCCAGCAGCTTGTACAGGGGAAAATCTGGGGCCAACGTCCTGACTTTC. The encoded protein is CASSLYRGKSGANVLTF. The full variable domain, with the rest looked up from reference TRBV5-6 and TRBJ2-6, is DAGVTQSPTHLIKTRGQQVTLRCSPKSGHDTVSWYQQALGQGPQFIFQYYEEEERQRGNFPDRFSGHQFPNYSSELNVNALLLGDSALYLCASSLYRGKSGANVLTFGAGSRLTVL.

The CDR3 bases are TGTGCCAGCAGTTGGGGTAGCGGAAACACCGGGGAGCTGTTTTTT. Translating gives CASSWGSGNTGELFF. This sequence joins TRBV5-4 and TRBJ2-2; tentative D call: TRBD2 (6 bases). Germline V CDR1 and CDR2: SGHNT, YYREEE (reference sequence). Trimming shortened V by 5 bases and J by 2 bases, and 13 bases separated the two germline ends. CDR3 length: 15 amino acids.

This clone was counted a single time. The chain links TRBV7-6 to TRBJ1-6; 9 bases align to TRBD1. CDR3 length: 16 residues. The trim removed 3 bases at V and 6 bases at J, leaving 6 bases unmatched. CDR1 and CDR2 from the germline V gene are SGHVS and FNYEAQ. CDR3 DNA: TGTGCCAGCAGCTTGGGACAGGGAACGGGTAATTCACCCCTCCACTTT. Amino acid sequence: CASSLGQGTGNSPLHF.

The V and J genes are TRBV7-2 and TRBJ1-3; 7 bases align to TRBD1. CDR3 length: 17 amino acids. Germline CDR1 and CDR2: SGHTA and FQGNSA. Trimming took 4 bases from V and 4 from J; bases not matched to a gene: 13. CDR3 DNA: TGTGCCAGCAGCTCCCCATTGGGAGGGGGCTCGGGAAACACCATATATTTT. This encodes CASSSPLGGGSGNTIYF.

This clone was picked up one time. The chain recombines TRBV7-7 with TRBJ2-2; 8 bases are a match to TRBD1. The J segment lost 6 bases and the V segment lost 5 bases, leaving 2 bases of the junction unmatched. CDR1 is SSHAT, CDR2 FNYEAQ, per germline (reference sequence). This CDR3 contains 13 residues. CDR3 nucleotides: TGTGCCAGCAGCCGCAGGGGGCCCGGGGAGCTGTTTTTT. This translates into CASSRRGPGELFF.